Listed here is a single T cell receptor beta chain. This specimen comes from a study of identical twins. The germline gives CDR1 MDHEN, CDR2 SYDVKM. This CDR3 has 15 residues. After removal of 8 bases from V and 4 bases from J, the junction contained 6 bases not matched to a gene. TCRdb recomputed calls from the 5' RACE reads with MiXCR, one row per CDR3 protein. The sample comprises around 1.7 million distinct CDR3 sequences, around 29% of which are singletons, and under 0.35% rests with the top ten. Sample: cord blood. The V call is TRBV28, the J call TRBJ2-1, with 12 bases lining up with TRBD2. The sequence was obtained from a newborn girl in good health. CDR3: CASWQTSGRYNEQFF. CDR3 nucleotides: TGTGCCAGCTGGCAAACTAGCGGGAGGTACAATGAGCAGTTCTTC.